This T cell receptor beta chain was profiled in a study of T cell changes during pregnancy in multiple sclerosis (dated by TCRdb to between 2017 and 2020). A note on the overall study: Changes in the T cell repertoire over the course of pregnancy were examined in this study in women with multiple sclerosis.

Of note for this clone: It lacks a known antigen. Per-nucleotide qualities are absent, and no much larger clonotype sits a single base away.

Library preparation was by the immunoSEQ multiplex PCR assay. What TCRdb holds here is the immuneACCESS table cut down to in-frame rearrangements. Part of the clones is not present; checked against another copy, under half of the missing clones reflect an unresolved V gene, and the others are unexplained. Across this sample there are 50,000 to 70,000 clones, with 93% seen only once. The top ten hold about 1.8% of the sample. The CDR3 starts with the cysteine, ends with the phenylalanine, and has 15 residues. The entry retains the CDR3 DNA only, 45 bases that are in frame from base 1. The germline V gene (reference sequence) supplies CDR1 SEHNR and CDR2 FQNEAQ. The junction carries 12 bases between V and J, which are trimmed by 4 bases and 1 base respectively.

Sequences were derived from peripheral blood, sampled after pregnancy. The rearrangement joined TRBV7-9 to TRBJ2-3, with TRBD1 perhaps the D gene, on 5 matching bases. The TCR comes from a female donor with multiple sclerosis, enrolled in a pregnancy study. The nucleotide sequence is given as TGTGCCAGCAGCTCCGACAGAAAGGGCACAGATACGCAGTATTTT. Its amino acids are CASSSDRKGTDTQYF.